The entry below describes one T cell receptor beta chain. Antigen unknown. This sample is drawn from a study of cytomegalovirus exposure and HLA in healthy donors. Study findings and constraints: There were some 150 TCR beta chains listed as cytomegalovirus-associated.

The PCR used 60 Vbeta and 13 Jbeta primers. The repertoire was sequenced with immunoSEQ multiplex PCR; TCRdb's copy has only in-frame clones and lacks some. The sample has over 110,000 clones, 79% seen once. The TCR originated in a man aged 18-30 years in good health and CMV-seronegative. Specimen: PBMCs.

CDR3: CASSAPPQVDGYTF. DNA of the CDR3: TGTGCCAGCAGCGCACCCCCACAGGTGGATGGCTACACCTTC. The V and J genes are TRBV9 and TRBJ1-2; D is possibly TRBD1 (5 bases). From germline, CDR1 is SGDLS and CDR2 YYNGEE. The ends were cut back, 3 bases at V and 6 bases at J, with 15 bases in the middle. The length of the CDR3 is 14 residues.